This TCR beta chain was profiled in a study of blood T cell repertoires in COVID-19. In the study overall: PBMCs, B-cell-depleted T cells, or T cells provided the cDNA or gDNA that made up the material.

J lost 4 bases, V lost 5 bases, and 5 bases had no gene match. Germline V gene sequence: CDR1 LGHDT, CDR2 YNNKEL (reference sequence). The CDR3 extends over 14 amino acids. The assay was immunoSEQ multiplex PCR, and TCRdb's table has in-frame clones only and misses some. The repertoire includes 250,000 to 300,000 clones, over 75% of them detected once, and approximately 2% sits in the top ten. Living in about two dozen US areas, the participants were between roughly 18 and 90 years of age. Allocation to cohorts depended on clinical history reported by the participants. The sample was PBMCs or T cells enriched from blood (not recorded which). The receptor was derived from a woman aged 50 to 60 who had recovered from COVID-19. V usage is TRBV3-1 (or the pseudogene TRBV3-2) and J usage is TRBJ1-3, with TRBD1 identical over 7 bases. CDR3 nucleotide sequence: TGTGCCAGCAGCTTCAGGGGGAACGGAAACACCATATATTTT. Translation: CASSFRGNGNTIYF.